This T cell receptor (beta chain) was captured by sequencing in a study of shared clonotypes between healthy human individuals. CD4+ cells yielded CD45RA+ naive and CD45RA-negative memory subsets. The authors ran the assay at deep level. The table came from immunoSEQ multiplex PCR; TCRdb's copy has only in-frame clones and leaves some out. The sample gives fewer than 2.5 million clones, 93% of which show up once; roughly 0.39% is in the top ten. Findings and caveats of the study: What naive subsets generally showed was a larger estimated richness than memory subsets showed.

Turning to this clone: The antigen is unknown.

The V gene's germline CDR1 is SGDLS and CDR2 YYNGEE. Trimming removed 0 bases from V and 1 base from J, with 14 bases in between. The CDR3 has 16 residues. What was sequenced was naive CD4+ T cells from PBMCs. Subset noted: CD45RA+ positively selected. The chain employs TRBV9 and TRBJ2-7; D gene uncertain. The TCR originated in a man younger than 30 in good health. Some clones in this sample may be carry-over from other donors' samples. The CDR3 here is CASSVAAQQSSYEQYF. As DNA, the CDR3 is TGTGCCAGCAGCGTAGCTGCACAGCAGAGTTCCTACGAGCAGTACTTC.